Below, 21 T cell receptor beta chains from the same sample are listed, as sequenced in a study of blood T cell repertoires in COVID-19. Clones were read by immunoSEQ multiplex PCR, and TCRdb kept only the in-frame ones, dropping some. Of approximately 67,000 clones listed, approximately 87% are singletons. What was sequenced was peripheral blood. These TCRs come from a man over 45 with active COVID-19.

V is TRBV11-2 and J is TRBJ1-1, with 10 bases fitting TRBD1. CDR3 length equals 15 residues. Trimming cost V 5 bases and J 1 base; bases outside gene matches: 4. CDR1 is SGHAT and CDR2 is FQNNGV in the germline V gene. The CDR3 loop is CASSARDRGNTEAFF. DNA for the CDR3: TGTGCCAGCAGCGCCCGGGACAGGGGGAACACTGAAGCTTTCTTT.

Ten or more counts support this clone. The J gene is TRBJ2-2, the V gene TRBV7-2, with a tentative D call TRBD2 (6 bases). V was pared by 5 bases and J by 3 bases, with 16 bases between. CDR1 and CDR2 from the germline V gene are SGHTA and FQGNSA. The CDR3 runs to 16 residues. The chain's CDR3 is CASSQRDSRHTGELFF. In DNA form, the CDR3 reads TGTGCCAGCAGCCAAAGGGACTCACGTCACACCGGGGAGCTGTTTTTT.

This clone was seen only a few times. CDR3 in amino acids: CASSLRVGTDTQYF. CDR3 nucleotide sequence: TGTGCCAGCAGCTTGAGGGTAGGCACAGATACGCAGTATTTT. The V call is TRBV7-6, the J call TRBJ2-3, with D possibly TRBD2 on 5 matching bases. V dropped 3 bases and J dropped 1 base, with 8 bases sitting between them. This CDR3 spans 14 amino acids. Germline V gene lookup returns CDR1 SGHVS and CDR2 FNYEAQ.

V and J are TRBV15 and TRBJ1-1, with D possibly being TRBD1 (5 bases). V was shortened by 0 bases and J by 3 bases, with 8 bases between the two germline ends. The CDR3 totals 14 residues. The germline CDR1 and CDR2 sequences are LNHNV and YYDKDF (reference sequence). The CDR3, as DNA: TGTGCCACCAGCAGAGATAGGGGATACACTGAAGCTTTCTTT. This encodes CATSRDRGYTEAFF. The variable domain in full, completed from reference TRBV15 and TRBJ1-1, reads DAMVIQNPRYQVTQFGKPVTLSCSQTLNHNVMYWYQQKSSQAPKLLFHYYDKDFNNEADTPDNFQSRRPNTSFCFLDIRSPGLGDTAMYLCATSRDRGYTEAFFGQGTRLTVV.

The J gene is TRBJ1-1, the V gene TRBV28; D remains unclear. This CDR3 is 13 amino acids long. Germline V gene data show CDR1 as MDHEN and CDR2 as SYDVKM. Trimming left V 4 bases short and J 11 bases short, with 17 bases between. The DNA for the CDR3 is TGTGCCAGCAGTTCTACGCCGTTTGAAGTGGCTTTCTTT. Its protein is CASSSTPFEVAFF.

This clone was observed once. This rearrangement joins TRBV30 to TRBJ1-2; a weak D match, TRBD1 (5 bases). Germline assignment: CDR1 GTSNPN and CDR2 SVGIG (reference sequence). Trimming removed 3 bases from V and 4 bases from J, with 12 bases in between. The CDR3 length is 13 residues. For the CDR3, the DNA is TGTGCCTGGAGAAGGGGCCGGATCTATGGCTACACCTTC. This encodes CAWRRGRIYGYTF.

DNA of the CDR3: TGTGCCAGCAGTTTACGGTCGGGGGAGCTGTTTTTT. Its protein is CASSLRSGELFF. The V gene is TRBV28, the J gene TRBJ2-2, with D unresolved. Per germline, CDR1 MDHEN and CDR2 SYDVKM. The CDR3 is made up of 12 amino acids. The germline V and J ends were trimmed by 2 bases and 8 bases, with 6 bases remaining between them.

This chain links TRBV20-1 with TRBJ2-1; 7 nucleotides match TRBD1. The CDR3 is 11 amino acids. V lost 3 bases and J lost 15; bases outside the gene matches: 8. Germline V CDR1 and CDR2: DFQATT, SNEGSKA (reference sequence). The CDR3 nucleotides are TGCAGTGCTAGGAGCATGGACAGGATGTTCTTC. Protein: CSARSMDRMFF.

Regarding this clone: At the DNA level, this CDR3 is encoded by other sequences in the same sample as well. The rearrangement links TRBV20-1 to TRBJ1-2, with 8 bases that match TRBD1. The V and J ends lost 6 bases and 6 bases, in that order; junction bases with no gene match: 3. Germline V gives CDR1 DFQATT, CDR2 SNEGSKA (reference sequence). The CDR3 is 11 amino acids. The DNA of the CDR3 is TGCAGTGCGCCAGGGGGCAATGGCTACACCTTC. Translating gives CSAPGGNGYTF.

The rearrangement joins TRBV15 to TRBJ1-5, with a possible D match to TRBD1 (5 bases). The V end lost 3 bases, the J end lost 5 bases, and 8 bases lay between the germline ends. The CDR3 extends over 13 amino acids. CDR1 is LNHNV, CDR2 YYDKDF, per germline (reference sequence). CDR3 DNA sequence: TGTGCCACCAGCAGGGAAGGGGATCAGCCCCAGCATTTT. Protein product: CATSREGDQPQHF.

The chain joins TRBV4-2 to TRBJ2-3; D is uncertain. V lost 0 bases and J lost 4, with 11 bases in between. This CDR3 comprises 15 residues. CDR1 is LGHNA and CDR2 is YNFKEQ in the germline V gene. The CDR3 here is CASSQDLSRADTQYF. CDR3 sequence (DNA): TGTGCCAGCAGCCAAGATCTCTCGCGTGCAGATACGCAGTATTTT.

This sequence joins TRBV5-6 and TRBJ1-6; D is possibly TRBD1 (5 bases). There are 15 residues in the CDR3. Germline V gives CDR1 SGHDT, CDR2 YYEEEE. The germline V and J ends were trimmed by 0 bases and 7 bases, with 11 bases remaining between them. CDR3 loop: CASSLETAWNSPLHF. For the CDR3, the DNA is TGTGCCAGCAGCTTGGAGACAGCTTGGAATTCACCCCTCCACTTT.

The V call is TRBV7-3, the J call TRBJ2-4, with D possibly matching TRBD2 (6 bases). This CDR3 is built from 13 residues. V was shortened by 0 bases and J by 9 bases, with 9 bases between the two germline ends. The V gene's germline CDR1 is SGHTA and CDR2 FQGTGA. The CDR3: CASSLTEGSIQYF. In DNA, the CDR3 is TGTGCCAGCAGCTTAACGGAGGGTAGCATTCAGTACTTC.

A single count supports this clone. The V and J genes are TRBV7-2 and TRBJ1-6, with 7 bases that match TRBD1. The length of the CDR3 is 16 residues. CDR1 is SGHTA and CDR2 is FQGNSA in the germline V gene. The V segment lost 5 bases and the J segment 6 bases; nucleotides outside the gene matches: 10. The CDR3 region is CASSPDRRWGNSPLHF. The CDR3 nucleotides read TGTGCCAGCAGCCCGGACAGGCGATGGGGTAATTCACCCCTCCACTTT.

This clone was seen a single time. The CDR3 spells CATSDKGLDIEQFF. The DNA of the CDR3 is TGTGCCACCAGTGATAAGGGACTAGATATTGAGCAGTTCTTC. This chain links TRBV24-1 with TRBJ2-1, with TRBD2 matching over 8 bases. Looked up from germline, CDR1 is KGHDR and CDR2 is SFDVKD. There are 14 residues in the CDR3. After removal of 3 bases from V and 9 bases from J, the junction contained 6 bases not matched to a gene.

The chain recombines TRBV28 with TRBJ2-3, with no clear D. The CDR3 consists of 11 residues. V was clipped by 7 bases and J by 6 bases, with 8 bases between them. The germline gives CDR1 MDHEN, CDR2 SYDVKM. CDR3 in amino acids: CASKALDTQYF. The CDR3 nucleotides read TGTGCCAGCAAAGCTCTTGATACGCAGTATTTT. The full variable domain, its missing parts supplied by reference TRBV28 and TRBJ2-3, is DVKVTQSSRYLVKRTGEKVFLECVQDMDHENMFWYRQDPGLGLRLIYFSYDVKMKEKGDIPEGYSVSREKKERFSLILESASTNQTSMYLCASKALDTQYFGPGTRLTVL.

This sequence joins TRBV9 and TRBJ2-3, with a possible D match to TRBD2 (6 bases). Trimming pared 0 bases from V and 11 bases from J, leaving 13 bases between. From germline, CDR1 is SGDLS and CDR2 YYNGEE. CDR3 size: 13 residues. CDR3 loop: CASSVATRDVQYF. CDR3 sequence (DNA): TGTGCCAGCAGCGTAGCTACGCGGGATGTGCAGTATTTT.

This chain uses TRBV7-2 with TRBJ2-1; TRBD1 is a possible D gene (6 bases). The V end lost 6 bases, the J end lost 7 bases, and 13 bases lay between the germline ends. Germline-derived CDR1 and CDR2 are SGHTA and FQGNSA. This CDR3 region has 13 residues. CDR3 sequence: CASRTNRENEQFF. For the CDR3, the DNA is TGTGCCAGCAGAACGAACAGGGAAAATGAGCAGTTCTTC.

The rearrangement joins TRBV30 to TRBJ1-2; TRBD1 might be the D (6 bases). The CDR3 extends over 14 amino acids. V was shortened by 0 bases and J by 5 bases, with 13 bases between the two germline ends. Germline V gives CDR1 GTSNPN, CDR2 SVGIG (reference sequence). The CDR3 region is CAWSVRGASYGYTF. The CDR3 DNA is TGTGCCTGGAGTGTTCGGGGGGCCTCTTATGGCTACACCTTC.

The chain employs TRBV5-1 and TRBJ1-2; TRBD1 aligns across 8 bases. The junction had 6 bases not matched to a gene; V was cut back by 0 bases and J by 5 bases. CDR3 length: 15 amino acids. In germline, CDR1 is SGHRS, CDR2 YFSETQ. Here the CDR3 reads CASSLDSRQGYGYTF. The CDR3 DNA reads TGCGCCAGCAGCTTGGATTCGAGACAGGGGTATGGCTACACCTTC. The variable domain in full, completed from reference TRBV5-1 and TRBJ1-2, reads KAGVTQTPRYLIKTRGQQVTLSCSPISGHRSVSWYQQTPGQGLQFLFEYFSETQRNKGNFPGRFSGRQFSNSRSEMNVSTLELGDSALYLCASSLDSRQGYGYTFGSGTRLTVV.

This clone has a single count. This chain uses TRBV9 with TRBJ2-7, with 7 positions matching TRBD1. The CDR3 covers 15 residues. Trimming cost V 0 bases and J 2 bases; bases outside gene matches: 5. CDR1 SGDLS and CDR2 YYNGEE come from the germline V gene. Written as DNA, the CDR3 is TGTGCCAGCAGCGTAGCTCCGGGACAGACCTACGAGCAGTACTTC. Its translation: CASSVAPGQTYEQYF. The variable domain in full, completed from reference TRBV9 and TRBJ2-7, reads DSGVTQTPKHLITATGQRVTLRCSPRSGDLSVYWYQQSLDQGLQFLIQYYNGEERAKGNILERFSAQQFPDLHSELNLSSLELGDSALYFCASSVAPGQTYEQYFGPGTRLTVT.